This T cell receptor (beta chain) was identified in a study of T cell clonality in common variable immunodeficiency. Each donor provided roughly 4.5 to 8.5 ml of heparinized whole blood. The germline CDR1 and CDR2 sequences are KGHSH and LQKENI. V was shortened by 3 bases and J by 3 bases, with 8 bases between the two germline ends. The CDR3 runs 13 residues. This clone has only a few counts. As yet, its antigen is unknown. With the read ending 3 residues before the CDR3 end, the germline J gene is used to fill in that end. Notes on the study in general: Compared with controls, CVID subjects had fewer shared TCRbeta clones. Fewer deletions and N-nucleotide insertions were reportedly seen in common variable immunodeficiency TCR beta sequences.

Control and CVID samples contributed equal amounts of genomic DNA. Clones were sequenced by immunoSEQ multiplex PCR, and TCRdb holds only the in-frame ones, with some missing. This table holds some 14,000 clones with no singletons; the top ten claim 8.5% to 10%. The sequenced sample consisted of peripheral blood mononuclear cells. This sequence was found in a human donor with common variable immunodeficiency. This sequence joins TRBV18 and TRBJ1-2; the D gene is possibly TRBD1 (5 bases). The CDR3 reads CASSPPGYYGYTF. The sequenced CDR3 bases are TGTGCCAGCTCACCCCCAGGGTACTATGGC.